This T cell receptor beta chain was identified during a study of cytomegalovirus exposure and HLA in healthy donors (dated by TCRdb to about 2017). The study in broad terms: An earlier analysis of approximately 550 of the donors reported more than 250 Gb of sequence data and 100 million to 140 million unique TCR beta sequences from about 180 million T cells. An early release that covered about 600 HLA-typed donors contained about 300 gigabases of sequencing data and 65 million to 100 million unique TCR sequences. The genetic ancestry cluster associated with self-reported Caucasian donors included around four fifths of the 350 to 500 genotyped donors. The study aimed to test whether cataloging public T cell receptors could reveal signatures of past pathogen exposure. The study used immunosequencing to profile the T cell repertoires of more than 650 subjects and linked those repertoires to cytomegalovirus serostatus. In addition to the first cohort of several hundred subjects, a separate validation cohort of 120 different subjects was used. To predict cytomegalovirus infection status, the study combined high-throughput TCR immunosequencing, statistical association of individual TCRs with disease status, and machine learning. To study patterns of TCR occurrence, a later analysis re-analyzed previously published TCR beta repertoires from 666 donors and added high-resolution HLA genotyping. Rather than drawing on any new phenotypic data, the later analysis identified candidate immune exposures from TCR beta sequences and the way those sequences occurred across donors. In an earlier analysis of 587 of the donors, high-throughput TCR beta sequencing was used to judge whether each TCR beta V gene segment behaved as functional or pseudogenic. Donor age, sex, ethnicity and CMV serostatus were compiled together with the repertoire data. A later genetic analysis took genome-wide SNP genotypes for about 65% of the 666 donors and used that subset as a discovery cohort. Every discovery cohort repertoire had been produced on one sequencing platform. HLA typing included class I and class II loci at four-digit resolution. Typing coverage varied by locus: roughly 620-640 donors for A, B, C, DRB1 and DQB1; 522 for DQA1; 600 to 610 for DPA1; more than 450 for DPB1. Four to six DR-DQ haplotypes were handled as single units for association and clustering because linkage in the cohort was strong. Among about 370 genotyped donors of the cohort, an average of about 240,000 unique TCR beta nucleotide sequences was sequenced per donor, of which about 19% were non-productive. Here is what the overall study found, with its caveats: The classifier was reported to diagnose cytomegalovirus status with high specificity and sensitivity in both the original and validation cohorts. Assigning TCR associations to individual alleles was difficult when HLA alleles, especially DR and DQ, strongly co-occurred. The presence/absence analyses assumed that sequencing depth was roughly uniform across donors, and that assumption may not be true. Compared with the approximately 670-donor mean, donors in an Asian-associated ancestry cluster had fewer N-insertions in productive TCRs, according to a later genetic analysis. In a later analysis, most CMV-associated TCR beta chains were found to appear HLA-restricted, with HLA associations seemingly driven largely by CMV exposure. Immune exposure information for the cohort was limited to CMV serostatus. At a false discovery rate of 0.05, a later analysis linked around 17,000 TCR beta sequences to specific HLA alleles. In a later analysis, TCR association rates were found to vary across HLA loci, with the most associated TCRs seen for DRB1 alleles and the fewest for HLA-C alleles. The cohort was sequenced for TCR beta chains only, and without alpha or paired-chain data the features that could be detected were limited. A few of the identified cytomegalovirus-associated TCR beta chains were confirmed in vitro to be specific for cytomegalovirus antigens. While some public TCRs were present in many individuals, most TCR sequences turned up only very rarely across donors. It was suggested by the authors that the approach could potentially be generalized to other disease states and immunological phenotypes. Several of the top co-occurrence clusters appeared to be linked to parvovirus B19, influenza, CMV and Epstein-Barr virus, according to a later analysis. The sequencing pipeline was judged likely to have produced a cluster of highly shared sequence variants as a technical artifact. In an earlier analysis of some 500 of the donors, most TCR beta V segments appeared in productive rearrangements about 87% or about 30% of the time, broadly matching IMGT annotations. Correlated functional status among segregating V segments might be attributable to linkage disequilibrium, but an unknown experimental factor could not be ruled out. Because HLA typing was unavailable for some donors at each locus, only the typed subset was used in association tests. The 87-base-pair reads could not distinguish some IMGT-functional V segments, including TRBV6-2 and TRBV6-3, so those segments were excluded. An association between a missense DCLRE1C variant and V-gene and J-gene trimming of TCR beta chains was found in a later genetic analysis and replicated in an independent cohort. A further reported finding was that TCR beta sequences accurately predicted the HLA-A and HLA-B alleles for most subjects in the first cohort. The study listed 164 TCR beta chains as associated with cytomegalovirus. Because counts were too low, about 17 rarely observed V segments, including chromosome 9 orphons, were excluded from the earlier analysis of some 590 of the donors. A later analysis found that HLA-associated TCR beta chains were more clonally expanded and had lower generation probabilities than equally common non-associated chains.

The cohort comprised fewer than 750 healthy bone marrow donors. All cohort members were sampled while nominally healthy, although unrecorded immune exposures were likely present. The donor was CMV seronegative and belonged to the group of 352 seronegative cohort members. A peripheral blood sample was provided by each donor, and peripheral blood mononuclear cells were used for TCR beta sequencing. Genomic DNA extraction from the blood cell samples was performed with the Qiagen DNeasy Blood Extraction Kit. Concerning this clone: The clone's antigen remains unknown. One base away there is no much larger clone; base qualities are not given.

Receptor libraries were prepared by the immunoSEQ multiplex PCR assay. The multiplex PCR relied on a mix of 60 forward primers for TCR Vbeta segments and 13 reverse primers for TCR Jbeta segments. The CDR3 region of rearranged TCR beta genes was amplified from genomic DNA with a multiplex PCR assay. The amplified TCR beta libraries were sequenced on the Illumina HiSeq System as 87-base-pair reads. The original methods were these. A later analysis counted some 74 million unique TCR beta chains across the 640 or so repertoires, and around 12 million of these chains were shared by at least two donors. A nearest-neighbor algorithm error-corrected the raw reads and collapsed the reads into unique sequences, merging closely related sequences to remove PCR and sequencing errors. Alignment of CDR3 sequences to IMGT reference sequences was used to assign V, D and J gene segments. For a sequence to be retained, a match of at least six nucleotides was required to both a V gene segment and a J gene segment. Rearrangements were classified as productive when the CDR3 lacked stop codons and remained in frame with V and J, and all other rearrangements were classified as non-productive. CDR3 was defined according to IMGT convention as the region running from the second conserved V-encoded cysteine to the conserved J-encoded phenylalanine. The earlier analysis of some 550 of the donors excluded any sequence lacking an unambiguous match to a single V gene segment. An earlier analysis of almost 600 of the donors classified V segments as functional when productive rearrangements were above 56.7% and as segregating when the standard deviation between donors was above 5%. A statistical classification framework was built to diagnose cytomegalovirus status from the catalog of TCR beta chain sequences. In a later analysis, V and J genes were assigned by comparing TCR nucleotide sequences against IMGT/GENE-DB human TR gene sequences. In a later analysis, CDR3 sequences and most-parsimonious VDJ recombination scenarios were assigned using the TCRdist pipeline. In a later analysis, each TCR beta chain was defined by its CDR3 amino acid sequence together with its V-gene family, and reads without a unique V-gene family were excluded. As a way to deal with suspected cross-contamination and a sequencing artifact, a later analysis dropped 640 or so nucleotide sequences that were highly shared and had low generation probability. A later analysis calculated a clonal expansion index for each public chain from normalized within-repertoire ranks of inferred template counts. Generation probabilities in a later analysis came from a VDJ recombination model fitted to out-of-frame rearrangements, and those results were checked against IGoR. In a later analysis, hypergeometric tests were used to score TCR-TCR, TCR-HLA and TCR-CMV co-occurrence, with a repertoire-size bias correction applied to TCR pairs. False discovery rates were estimated in a later analysis by permuting HLA or CMV assignments 20 times. In a later analysis, co-occurring TCRs were grouped with DBSCAN, and TCRdist sequence similarity was added when clustering was performed within HLA-allele-positive subsets. Co-occurrence clustering excluded repertoires with fewer than 30,000 or more than 120,000 public chains, plus five with anomalous nucleotide sharing. The table comes from immuneACCESS by way of TCRdb, which keeps in-frame sequences with V and J called. Part of the clones is missing from these tables; in studies checked, under half for an unresolved V gene and the rest for unknown reasons. The V and J calls and clone size were taken over from that table, and D and trimming were inferred from the DNA. The sample table shows around 150,000 clones, and about 74% are seen once. 2.5% to 3.5% of the sample rests with the top ten.

From a lookup of the germline V gene, CDR1 and CDR2 are MDHEN and SYDVKM. Including cysteine and phenylalanine, the CDR3 has 16 amino acids. Only the CDR3 region is kept as DNA, spanning 48 bases read in frame from base 1. V and J are trimmed by 3 bases and 2 bases, and the gene matches miss 6 bases of the junction. The sequence was collected from a man aged 40-50 years in good health and CMV-seronegative. Here the chain combines TRBV28 and TRBJ2-1; 8 bases in the middle match TRBD1. Sequences were obtained from PBMCs. The CDR3 region: CASSFQGAVTYNEQFF. The bases are TGTGCCAGCAGTTTTCAGGGGGCCGTTACCTACAATGAGCAGTTCTTC.